The rows below give T cell receptor beta chains drawn from one sample of a study of blood T cell repertoires in COVID-19. Produced via immunoSEQ multiplex PCR; TCRdb's table is partial and in-frame only. The table has hundreds of thousands of clones, approximately 83% seen once. The sequenced material came from PBMCs or T cells enriched from blood (not recorded which). The receptors were gathered from a woman in her forties with acute COVID-19. CDR3s include the opening cysteine and the closing phenylalanine or tryptophan. The D gene is left open where the match is weak. Size is stated for part of the rows, as once, few or many counts, or as a class when the clone is expanded.

v_call: TRBV9
j_call: TRBJ1-6
clone_size: NA
d_call: TRBD1
cdr3_aa: CASSGGTGGGSPLHF
cdr3_nt: TGTGCCAGCAGCGGCGGGACAGGGGGTGGATCACCCCTCCACTTT

v_call: TRBV7-3
j_call: TRBJ2-6
clone_size: NA
d_call: NA
cdr3_aa: CASSSPLAVSGANVLTF
cdr3_nt: TGTGCCAGCAGTTCCCCACTAGCCGTTTCTGGGGCCAACGTCCTGACTTTC

v_call: TRBV7-2
j_call: TRBJ2-1
clone_size: NA
d_call: TRBD2
cdr3_aa: CASSLVAGGSNEQFF
cdr3_nt: TGTGCCAGCAGCTTAGTAGCGGGAGGAAGTAATGAGCAGTTCTTC

v_call: TRBV2
j_call: TRBJ1-1
clone_size: NA
d_call: TRBD1
cdr3_aa: CASSVSGTGGAGTEAFF
cdr3_nt: TGTGCCAGCAGTGTCTCCGGGACAGGGGGCGCCGGCACTGAAGCTTTCTTT

v_call: TRBV11-3
j_call: TRBJ1-1
clone_size: NA
d_call: NA
cdr3_aa: CASSFGNTEAFF
cdr3_nt: TGTGCCAGCAGCTTCGGGAACACTGAAGCTTTCTTT

v_call: TRBV11-3
j_call: TRBJ2-2
clone_size: once
d_call: NA
cdr3_aa: CASSPEAGRTGELFF
cdr3_nt: TGTGCCAGCAGCCCAGAGGCGGGCCGGACCGGGGAGCTGTTTTTT

v_call: TRBV29-1
j_call: TRBJ2-3
clone_size: NA
d_call: NA
cdr3_aa: CSITTRGTDTQYF
cdr3_nt: TGCAGCATAACCACCAGGGGCACAGATACGCAGTATTTT

v_call: TRBV6-5
j_call: TRBJ2-5
clone_size: NA
d_call: NA
cdr3_aa: CASSSNGGAQETQYF
cdr3_nt: TGTGCCAGCAGTTCTAACGGAGGGGCACAAGAGACCCAGTACTTC

v_call: TRBV28
j_call: TRBJ2-1
clone_size: NA
d_call: NA
cdr3_aa: CASSLAAPINEQFF
cdr3_nt: TGTGCCAGCAGTTTAGCGGCCCCTATCAATGAGCAGTTCTTC

v_call: TRBV7-9
j_call: TRBJ1-3
clone_size: NA
d_call: NA
cdr3_aa: CASKEQISSGNTIYF
cdr3_nt: TGTGCCAGCAAGGAACAGATAAGCTCTGGAAACACCATATATTTT

v_call: TRBV2
j_call: TRBJ1-5
clone_size: NA
d_call: TRBD1
cdr3_aa: CASSKKDRSSNQPQHF
cdr3_nt: TGTGCCAGCAGCAAAAAGGACAGGAGTAGCAATCAGCCCCAGCATTTT

v_call: TRBV6-5
j_call: TRBJ1-1
clone_size: NA
d_call: NA
cdr3_aa: CASRGASPNTEAFF
cdr3_nt: TGTGCCAGCAGGGGGGCCAGTCCGAACACTGAAGCTTTCTTT

v_call: TRBV24-1
j_call: TRBJ1-5
clone_size: NA
d_call: TRBD1
cdr3_aa: CATSEGGTGAKGPQHF
cdr3_nt: TGTGCCACCAGTGAAGGGGGCACAGGGGCTAAGGGTCCCCAGCATTTT

v_call: TRBV30
j_call: TRBJ1-5
clone_size: NA
d_call: NA
cdr3_aa: CAWRSGQSNQPQHF
cdr3_nt: TGTGCCTGGAGATCCGGACAGTCCAATCAGCCCCAGCATTTT

v_call: TRBV7-9
j_call: TRBJ2-7
clone_size: NA
d_call: NA
cdr3_aa: CASSPLRASPYEQYF
cdr3_nt: TGTGCCAGCAGCCCACTGAGGGCGAGTCCCTACGAGCAGTACTTC

v_call: TRBV30
j_call: TRBJ2-1
clone_size: NA
d_call: TRBD1
cdr3_aa: CAWSSPGQGSRNEQFF
cdr3_nt: TGTGCCTGGAGTTCGCCGGGACAGGGGAGTAGGAATGAGCAGTTCTTC

v_call: TRBV5-6
j_call: TRBJ1-1
clone_size: NA
d_call: TRBD1
cdr3_aa: CASSLGQARANTEAFF
cdr3_nt: TGTGCCAGCAGCCTCGGACAGGCTAGGGCGAACACTGAAGCTTTCTTT

v_call: TRBV4-3
j_call: TRBJ2-7
clone_size: NA
d_call: TRBD2
cdr3_aa: CASSQGSSGGSYEQYF
cdr3_nt: TGCGCCAGCAGCCAAGGGTCTAGCGGGGGCTCCTACGAGCAGTACTTC

v_call: TRBV18
j_call: TRBJ1-3
clone_size: NA
d_call: NA
cdr3_aa: CASSPSVGARNTIYF
cdr3_nt: TGTGCCAGCTCACCATCAGTTGGGGCGAGAAACACCATATATTTT

v_call: TRBV28
j_call: TRBJ2-2
clone_size: NA
d_call: TRBD2
cdr3_aa: CASRRLAGGVGELFF
cdr3_nt: TGTGCCAGCAGGCGACTAGCGGGAGGGGTCGGGGAGCTGTTTTTT

v_call: TRBV19
j_call: TRBJ1-2
clone_size: once
d_call: TRBD1
cdr3_aa: CASRPDRGPSYGYTF
cdr3_nt: TGTGCCAGTAGGCCGGACAGGGGGCCGTCCTATGGCTACACCTTC

v_call: TRBV18
j_call: TRBJ1-6
clone_size: NA
d_call: TRBD1
cdr3_aa: CASSPDPGQAGDSPLHF
cdr3_nt: TGTGCCAGCTCCCCCGACCCTGGACAGGCTGGGGATTCACCCCTCCACTTT

v_call: TRBV4-3
j_call: TRBJ2-1
clone_size: NA
d_call: TRBD2
cdr3_aa: CASSLGLAGASYTRSEQFF
cdr3_nt: TGCGCCAGCAGCCTAGGACTAGCGGGAGCCTCCTACACTCGGAGTGAGCAGTTCTTC

v_call: TRBV5-1
j_call: TRBJ1-1
clone_size: NA
d_call: TRBD1
cdr3_aa: CASSSGDRVEAFF
cdr3_nt: TGCGCCAGCAGCTCCGGGGACAGGGTTGAAGCTTTCTTT

v_call: TRBV7-9
j_call: TRBJ2-7
clone_size: NA
d_call: NA
cdr3_aa: CASSLVWGSPSYEQYF
cdr3_nt: TGTGCCAGCAGCTTAGTATGGGGCAGCCCTTCCTACGAGCAGTACTTC

v_call: TRBV5-1
j_call: TRBJ2-1
clone_size: NA
d_call: NA
cdr3_aa: CASSGGSSYNEQFF
cdr3_nt: TGCGCCAGCAGCGGAGGAAGCTCCTACAATGAGCAGTTCTTC

v_call: TRBV11-2
j_call: TRBJ2-2
clone_size: NA
d_call: TRBD1
cdr3_aa: CASSLVGDRGANTGELFF
cdr3_nt: TGTGCCAGCAGCTTAGTAGGGGACAGGGGCGCGAACACCGGGGAGCTGTTTTTT

v_call: TRBV12-1
j_call: TRBJ1-2
clone_size: once
d_call: NA
cdr3_aa: CASSFAHGQGPSNYGYTF
cdr3_nt: TGTGCCAGCAGCTTTGCGCACGGACAGGGCCCCTCAAACTATGGCTACACCTTC

v_call: TRBV5-4
j_call: TRBJ1-1
clone_size: NA
d_call: NA
cdr3_aa: CASSLAGQRNTEAFF
cdr3_nt: TGTGCCAGCAGCTTGGCAGGGCAGCGGAACACTGAAGCTTTCTTT

v_call: TRBV19
j_call: TRBJ1-5
clone_size: NA
d_call: NA
cdr3_aa: CASTTVGVRQPQHF
cdr3_nt: TGTGCCAGTACTACGGTCGGGGTTAGGCAGCCCCAGCATTTT

v_call: TRBV20-1
j_call: TRBJ2-4
clone_size: NA
d_call: NA
cdr3_aa: CSASLQGAKNIQYF
cdr3_nt: TGCAGTGCTAGTCTACAGGGCGCCAAAAACATTCAGTACTTC

v_call: TRBV9
j_call: TRBJ2-5
clone_size: NA
d_call: NA
cdr3_aa: CASSAAYQGETQYF
cdr3_nt: TGTGCCAGCAGCGCCGCATACCAGGGGGAGACCCAGTACTTC

v_call: TRBV9
j_call: TRBJ2-5
clone_size: NA
d_call: TRBD1
cdr3_aa: CASSAGQGQETQYF
cdr3_nt: TGTGCCAGCAGCGCAGGACAGGGCCAAGAGACCCAGTACTTC

v_call: TRBV2
j_call: TRBJ2-7
clone_size: NA
d_call: NA
cdr3_aa: CASTFLDSSYEQYF
cdr3_nt: TGTGCCAGCACGTTCCTTGACAGTTCCTACGAGCAGTACTTC

v_call: TRBV9
j_call: TRBJ2-7
clone_size: few
d_call: TRBD1
cdr3_aa: CASSSKTGVNEQYF
cdr3_nt: TGTGCCAGCAGCTCAAAGACAGGGGTGAACGAGCAGTACTTC

v_call: TRBV6-5
j_call: TRBJ1-5
clone_size: NA
d_call: NA
cdr3_aa: CASSYSRYQPQHF
cdr3_nt: TGTGCCAGCAGTTACTCCAGATATCAGCCCCAGCATTTT

v_call: TRBV6-2/TRBV6-3
j_call: TRBJ2-1
clone_size: NA
d_call: NA
cdr3_aa: CASSTQGGNNEQFF
cdr3_nt: TGTGCCAGCAGTACCCAGGGTGGAAACAATGAGCAGTTCTTC

v_call: TRBV11-2
j_call: TRBJ2-7
clone_size: once
d_call: NA
cdr3_aa: CASSFYRGDGRGPHEQYF
cdr3_nt: TGTGCCAGCAGCTTCTACAGGGGAGACGGGAGAGGACCCCACGAGCAGTACTTC

v_call: TRBV7-9
j_call: TRBJ2-1
clone_size: NA
d_call: TRBD1
cdr3_aa: CASSLFGTGDRNEQFF
cdr3_nt: TGTGCCAGCAGCTTATTTGGGACAGGGGATAGGAATGAGCAGTTCTTC

v_call: TRBV15
j_call: TRBJ1-1
clone_size: NA
d_call: NA
cdr3_aa: CATSRDGSGKPEAFF
cdr3_nt: TGTGCCACCAGCAGAGATGGGTCAGGGAAACCTGAAGCTTTCTTT

v_call: TRBV5-1
j_call: TRBJ2-7
clone_size: NA
d_call: TRBD1
cdr3_aa: CASSWDRGQIYEQYF
cdr3_nt: TGCGCCAGCAGCTGGGACAGGGGGCAAATCTACGAGCAGTACTTC

v_call: TRBV6-5
j_call: TRBJ1-4
clone_size: once
d_call: TRBD1
cdr3_aa: CASSTTGTGKKLFF
cdr3_nt: TGTGCCAGCAGCACGACAGGGACGGGGAAAAAACTGTTTTTT

v_call: TRBV9
j_call: TRBJ2-1
clone_size: NA
d_call: TRBD2
cdr3_aa: CASSVEGLAGVEQFF
cdr3_nt: TGTGCCAGCAGCGTAGAGGGACTAGCGGGAGTGGAGCAGTTCTTC

v_call: TRBV7-3
j_call: TRBJ2-3
clone_size: NA
d_call: TRBD2
cdr3_aa: CASSLRSSGRGSTDTQYF
cdr3_nt: TGTGCCAGCAGCTTAAGGTCTAGCGGGAGGGGTAGCACAGATACGCAGTATTTT